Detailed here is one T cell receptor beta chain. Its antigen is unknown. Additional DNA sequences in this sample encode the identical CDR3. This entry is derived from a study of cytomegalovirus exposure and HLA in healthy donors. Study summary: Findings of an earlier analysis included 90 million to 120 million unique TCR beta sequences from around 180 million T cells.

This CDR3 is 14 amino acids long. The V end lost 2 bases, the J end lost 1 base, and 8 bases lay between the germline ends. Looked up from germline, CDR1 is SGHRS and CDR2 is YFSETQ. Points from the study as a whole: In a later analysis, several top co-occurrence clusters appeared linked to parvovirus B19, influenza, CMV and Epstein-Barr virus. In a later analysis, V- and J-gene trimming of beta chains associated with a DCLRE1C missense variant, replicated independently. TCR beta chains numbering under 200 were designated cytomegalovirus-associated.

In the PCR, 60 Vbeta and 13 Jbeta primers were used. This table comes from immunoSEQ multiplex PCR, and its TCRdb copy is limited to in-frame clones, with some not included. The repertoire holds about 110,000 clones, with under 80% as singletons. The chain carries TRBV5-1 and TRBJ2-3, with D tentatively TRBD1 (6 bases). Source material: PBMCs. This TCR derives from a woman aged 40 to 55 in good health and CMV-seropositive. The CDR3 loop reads CASSFRQGTDTQYF. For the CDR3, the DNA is TGCGCCAGCAGCTTCCGACAGGGCACAGATACGCAGTATTTT.